The 16 T cell receptor beta chains listed next were all sequenced from one sample in a study of early T cells in non-severe SARS-CoV-2 infection. Each CDR3 protein gets one entry after TCRdb re-called the 5' RACE reads with MiXCR. The top ten clones hold about 4.4% of a sample with roughly 100,000 distinct CDR3 sequences, less than 15% of them seen once. Here the sequenced sample was whole blood, taken at baseline. These receptors originate from an adult who was a healthcare worker with PCR-confirmed SARS-CoV-2 infection or an uninfected control (not recorded which).

In this sample, this clonotype turned up many times. The rearrangement joins TRBV16 to TRBJ2-1; a weak D match, TRBD1 (5 bases). Deletions cut 3 bases from V and 0 bases from J, with 9 bases between. Looked up from germline, CDR1 is KGHSY and CDR2 is FQNENV. The length of the CDR3 is 15 residues. The CDR3 nucleotides are TGTGCCAGCAGCCAGCAGGGTATCTCCTACAATGAGCAGTTCTTC. Protein sequence: CASSQQGISYNEQFF. The variable domain in full, with the rest retrieved from reference TRBV16 and TRBJ2-1, is GEEVAQTPKHLVRGEGQKAKLYCAPIKGHSYVFWYQQVLKNEFKFLISFQNENVFDETGMPKERFSAKCLPNSPCSLEIQATKLEDSAVYFCASSQQGISYNEQFFGPGTRLTVL.

This clonotype was picked up many times. This chain links TRBV28 with TRBJ1-2; D unclear. The ends were cut back, 10 bases at V and 4 bases at J, with 16 bases in the middle. The CDR3 spans 13 residues. Germline V gene sequence: CDR1 MDHEN, CDR2 SYDVKM. CDR3 loop: CATRGLLVYGYTF. The CDR3 nucleotides are TGTGCCACCCGAGGATTATTAGTCTATGGCTACACCTTC.

The J gene is TRBJ2-2, the V gene TRBV20-1; maybe TRBD2 (7 bases). The CDR3 is 15 residues long. V gave up 0 bases and J gave up 4 bases, with 12 bases separating them. Germline loops: CDR1 DFQATT, CDR2 SNEGSKA (reference sequence). The CDR3 bases are TGCAGTGCTAGAGATCGGGGGGCGGTCACCGGGGAGCTGTTTTTT. Its protein product is CSARDRGAVTGELFF.

The V call is TRBV29-1, the J call TRBJ1-3, with TRBD1 identical over 7 bases. V dropped 4 bases and J dropped 2; count of bases not matched to a gene: 5. Germline CDR1 is SQVTM and CDR2 is ANQGSEA. The CDR3 is 14 amino acids. CDR3 region: CSVVPTGTGNTIYF. In DNA, the CDR3 is TGCAGCGTTGTTCCGACAGGGACTGGAAACACCATATATTTT.

The genes are TRBV20-1 and TRBJ2-6; D perhaps matches TRBD2 (5 bases). CDR1 is DFQATT, CDR2 SNEGSKA, per germline (reference sequence). This CDR3 is built from 15 residues. The germline V and J ends were trimmed by 3 bases and 0 bases, with 9 bases remaining between them. In DNA, the CDR3 is TGCAGTGCTAGTGAGGGCGGCTCTGGGGCCAACGTCCTGACTTTC. This gives the protein CSASEGGSGANVLTF.

This rearrangement joins TRBV28 to TRBJ1-6, with TRBD1 matching over 8 bases. The CDR3 totals 15 residues. J gave up 9 bases and V 4 bases, and 8 bases lay outside the gene matches. Germline assignment: CDR1 MDHEN and CDR2 SYDVKM. The CDR3 nucleotides read TGTGCCAGCAGTTCCCCGGCAGGGGGCAGTTCACCCCTCCACTTT. This gives the protein CASSSPAGGSSPLHF.

Only a few counts were recorded for this clonotype. V usage is TRBV9 and J usage is TRBJ2-4; D might be TRBD2 (5 bases). From germline, CDR1 is SGDLS and CDR2 YYNGEE. V was shortened by 0 bases and J by 6 bases, with 13 bases between the two germline ends. The CDR3 length is 15 residues. The CDR3 DNA sequence: TGTGCCAGCAGCGTAGGAACAGCGGCGGGAAACATTCAGTACTTC. It specifies CASSVGTAAGNIQYF.

This clonotype occurred many times. The rearrangement joins TRBV6-6 to TRBJ1-1, with D hard to call. This CDR3 comprises 14 residues. Germline CDR1 is MNHNY and CDR2 is SVGAGI (reference sequence). V was clipped by 4 bases and J by 5 bases, with 14 bases between them. The CDR3: CASSSEGRETEAFF. The CDR3 region has the DNA TGTGCCAGCAGTTCCGAGGGAAGGGAGACTGAAGCTTTCTTT.

This clonotype has a count of ten or more. This chain uses TRBV18 with TRBJ1-3, with 7 bases fitting TRBD1. Trimming took 0 bases from V and 6 from J; bases not matched to a gene: 5. The CDR3 is 15 amino acids. In germline, CDR1 is KGHSH, CDR2 LQKENI. The CDR3 is CASSPPGQAKNTIYF. DNA for the CDR3: TGTGCCAGCTCACCACCCGGACAGGCTAAAAACACCATATATTTT.

This clonotype was counted many times. J is TRBJ2-1 and V is TRBV19; 9 positions agree with TRBD1. CDR1 is LNHDA and CDR2 is SQIVND in the germline V gene (reference sequence). This CDR3 contains 14 residues. V was clipped by 5 bases and J by 3 bases; unmatched bases: 2. For the CDR3, the DNA is TGTGCCAGTAGTCGGGACAGGGTCTACAATGAGCAGTTCTTC. Residues: CASSRDRVYNEQFF.

The chain joins TRBV10-1 to TRBJ1-1; D unclear. CDR3 length equals 14 residues. V was trimmed by 2 bases and J by 4 bases, leaving 11 bases between them. Germline CDR1 reads WNHNN; CDR2 reads SYGVQD (reference sequence). The CDR3 spells CASSESPAATEAFF. CDR3 sequence (DNA): TGCGCCAGCAGTGAGAGCCCGGCAGCCACTGAAGCTTTCTTT.

This clonotype was observed at least ten times. The chain recombines TRBV5-1 with TRBJ1-6, with unresolved D. Germline V gives CDR1 SGHRS, CDR2 YFSETQ. The CDR3 totals 16 residues. Deletions cut 4 bases from V and 1 base from J, with 12 bases between. As DNA, the CDR3 is TGCGCCAGCAGCCCCGAGAGGGCATCCTATAATTCACCCCTCCACTTT. Residues: CASSPERASYNSPLHF.

This clonotype is a singleton in its sample. Relative to the germline gene, one junction end is altered; a read error may explain this. The chain joins TRBV5-4 to TRBJ2-5; no firm D call. The CDR3 runs 13 residues. Germline lookup yields CDR1 SGHNT and CDR2 YYREEE (reference sequence). The CDR3 spells CVSSFLELKTQYF. The CDR3 DNA reads as TGTGTCAGCAGCTTCCTAGAGTTAAAGACCCAGTACTTC.

At least ten counts were recorded for this clonotype. This chain connects TRBV7-3 to TRBJ1-1; tentative D call: TRBD1 (5 bases). The CDR3 contains 15 residues. Per germline, CDR1 SGHTA and CDR2 FQGTGA. V was shortened by 2 bases and J by 4 bases, with 14 bases between the two germline ends. The CDR3 sequence is CASSLRPVGVTEAFF. For the CDR3, the DNA is TGTGCCAGCAGCTTACGGCCTGTGGGGGTCACTGAAGCTTTCTTT.

This clonotype was seen ten or more times. V usage is TRBV7-9 and J usage is TRBJ2-7, with a possible D match to TRBD1 (8 bases). This CDR3 is built from 14 residues. V lost 4 bases to trimming and J lost 6 bases, with 16 bases between them. Germline lookup yields CDR1 SEHNR and CDR2 FQNEAQ (reference sequence). CDR3 DNA: TGTGCCAGCAGCTCTACGGACAGGGAGGGCGAGCAGTACTTC. Its translation is CASSSTDREGEQYF.

The chain links TRBV6-5 to TRBJ2-5, with D possibly matching TRBD1 (5 bases). Trimming took off 5 bases at V and 1 base at J, with 17 bases between the two ends. The CDR3 sequence is 16 residues long. Germline V gene lookup returns CDR1 MNHEY and CDR2 SVGAGI. As DNA, the CDR3 is TGTGCCAGCAGTAAAGCAGGGAATTGGGGCCAAGAGACCCAGTACTTC. Protein: CASSKAGNWGQETQYF.